This T cell receptor (beta chain) was sequenced during a study of blood T cell repertoires in COVID-19. About the research overall: T cells, B-cell-depleted T cells, or PBMCs provided the cDNA or gDNA that served as material.

The V end was cut by 0 bases, the J end by 5 bases, with 9 bases between. CDR1 and CDR2 (germline): MNHEY, SVGAGI. CDR3 length equals 14 residues. In the source study's methods: Reference gene primer amplification gave nucleated cell count estimates. Only in-frame clones appear in the TCRdb table, and some are missing; sequencing was by immunoSEQ multiplex PCR. That table is the source of V, J and clone size, and D and trimming were worked out from the DNA. The table has about 150,000 clones, around 88% seen once. The chain is built from TRBV6-5 and TRBJ2-3, with D possibly being TRBD2 (5 bases). The origin of this receptor is a man aged 55-75 years with active or convalescent COVID-19. The sequencing sample was made of peripheral blood. The CDR3 nucleotides are TGTGCCAGCAGTTACTCGACGGGGAGAGATACGCAGTATTTT. Its protein product is CASSYSTGRDTQYF.